This T cell receptor (beta chain) was observed in a study of T cell changes during pregnancy in multiple sclerosis. Assay used: immunoSEQ multiplex PCR; TCRdb lists only in-frame clones, some missing. The sample lists approximately 17,000 clones; approximately 96% were seen once. The V end was cut by 4 bases, the J end by 5 bases, with 19 bases between. Germline assignment: CDR1 SGHNT and CDR2 YYREEE (reference sequence). The CDR3 has 16 amino acids. This clonotype was obtained from a female donor with multiple sclerosis, enrolled in a pregnancy study. Sequenced material: peripheral blood, taken in the third trimester of pregnancy. This sequence joins TRBV5-4 and TRBJ2-1, with a possible D match to TRBD2 (6 bases). CDR3 protein: CASSLRGSGADNEQFF. CDR3 nucleotides: TGTGCCAGCAGCCTTCGGGGTAGCGGAGCCGACAATGAGCAGTTCTTC. The full variable domain, in which reference TRBV5-4 and TRBJ2-1 provide the parts outside the CDR3, is ETGVTQSPTHLIKTRGQQVTLRCSSQSGHNTVSWYQQALGQGPQFIFQYYREEENGRGNFPPRFSGLQFPNYSSELNVNALELDDSALYLCASSLRGSGADNEQFFGPGTRLTVL.